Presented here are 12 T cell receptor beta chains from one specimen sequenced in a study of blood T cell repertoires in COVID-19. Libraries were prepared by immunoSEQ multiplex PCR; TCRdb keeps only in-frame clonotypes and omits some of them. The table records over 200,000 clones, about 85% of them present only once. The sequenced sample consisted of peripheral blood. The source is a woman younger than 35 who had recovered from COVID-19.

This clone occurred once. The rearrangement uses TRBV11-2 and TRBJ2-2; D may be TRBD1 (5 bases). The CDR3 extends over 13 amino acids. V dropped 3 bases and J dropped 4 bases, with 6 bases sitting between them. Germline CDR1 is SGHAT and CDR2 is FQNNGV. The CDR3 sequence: CASSFRVTGELFF. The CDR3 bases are TGTGCCAGCAGCTTCAGGGTCACCGGGGAGCTGTTTTTT. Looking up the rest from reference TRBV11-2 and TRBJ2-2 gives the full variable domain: EAGVAQSPRYKIIEKRQSVAFWCNPISGHATLYWYQQILGQGPKLLIQFQNNGVVDDSQLPKDRFSAERLKGVDSTLKIQPAKLEDSAVYLCASSFRVTGELFFGEGSRLTVL.

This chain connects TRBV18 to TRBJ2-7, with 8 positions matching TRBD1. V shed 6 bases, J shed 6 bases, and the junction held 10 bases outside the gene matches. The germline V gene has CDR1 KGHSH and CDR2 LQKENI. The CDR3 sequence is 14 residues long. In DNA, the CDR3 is TGTGCCAGCTCCCAGGCAGGGGGCGCGGGCGAGCAGTACTTC. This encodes CASSQAGGAGEQYF.

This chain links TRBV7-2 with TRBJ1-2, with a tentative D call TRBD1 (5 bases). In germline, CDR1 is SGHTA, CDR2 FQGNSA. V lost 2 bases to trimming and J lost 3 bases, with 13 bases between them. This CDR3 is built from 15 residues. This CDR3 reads CASSLLGLRDYGYTF. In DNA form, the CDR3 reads TGTGCCAGCAGCTTACTGGGACTGAGGGACTATGGCTACACCTTC.

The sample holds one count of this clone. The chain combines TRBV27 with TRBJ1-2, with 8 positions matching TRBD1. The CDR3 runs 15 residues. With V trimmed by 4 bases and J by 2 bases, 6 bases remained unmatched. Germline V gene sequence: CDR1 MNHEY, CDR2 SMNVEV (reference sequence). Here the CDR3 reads CASSSPGQANYGYTF. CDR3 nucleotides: TGTGCCAGCAGTTCTCCGGGACAGGCAAACTATGGCTACACCTTC.

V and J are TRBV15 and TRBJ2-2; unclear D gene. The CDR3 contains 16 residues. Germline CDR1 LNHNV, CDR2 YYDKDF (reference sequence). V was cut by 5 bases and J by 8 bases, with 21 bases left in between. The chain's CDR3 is CATSRTTPRNGGELFF. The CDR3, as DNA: TGTGCCACCAGCCGCACCACTCCTAGAAATGGAGGGGAGCTGTTTTTT.

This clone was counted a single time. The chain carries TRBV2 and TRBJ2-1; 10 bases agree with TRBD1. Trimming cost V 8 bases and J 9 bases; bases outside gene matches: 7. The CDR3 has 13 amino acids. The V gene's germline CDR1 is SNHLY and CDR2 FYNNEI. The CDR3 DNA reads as TGTGCCAGCGGGGACAGGGGTATAGGTGAGCAGTTCTTC. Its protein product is CASGDRGIGEQFF.

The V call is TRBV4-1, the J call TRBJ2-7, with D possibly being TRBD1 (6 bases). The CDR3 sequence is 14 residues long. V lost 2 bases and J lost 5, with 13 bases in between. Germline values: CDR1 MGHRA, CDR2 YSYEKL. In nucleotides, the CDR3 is TGCGCCAGCAGCCAAATGGGACAATATGACGAGCAGTACTTC. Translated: CASSQMGQYDEQYF.

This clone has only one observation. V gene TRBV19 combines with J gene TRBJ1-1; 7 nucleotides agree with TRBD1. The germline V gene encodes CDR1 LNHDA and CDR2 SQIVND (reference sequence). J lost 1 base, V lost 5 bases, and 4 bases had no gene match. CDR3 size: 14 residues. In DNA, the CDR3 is TGTGCCAGTAGTTCATGGACAGGGAACACTGAAGCTTTCTTT. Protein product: CASSSWTGNTEAFF.

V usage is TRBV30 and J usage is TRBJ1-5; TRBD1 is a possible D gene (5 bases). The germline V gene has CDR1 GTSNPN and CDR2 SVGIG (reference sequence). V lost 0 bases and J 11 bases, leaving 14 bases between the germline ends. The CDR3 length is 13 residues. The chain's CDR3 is CAWSVGARSAQHF. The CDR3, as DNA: TGTGCCTGGAGTGTTGGGGCCAGGTCGGCCCAGCATTTT. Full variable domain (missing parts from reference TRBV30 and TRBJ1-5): SQTIHQWPATLVQPVGSPLSLECTVEGTSNPNLYWYRQAAGRGLQLLFYSVGIGQISSEVPQNLSASRPQDRQFILSSKKLLLSDSGFYLCAWSVGARSAQHFGDGTRLSIL.

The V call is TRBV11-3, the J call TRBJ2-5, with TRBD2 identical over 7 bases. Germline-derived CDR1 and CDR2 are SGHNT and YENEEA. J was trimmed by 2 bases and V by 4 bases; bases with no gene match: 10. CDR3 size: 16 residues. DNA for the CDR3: TGTGCCAGCAGCTGGGTGAGACTAGCCTTTCAAGAGACCCAGTACTTC. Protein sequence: CASSWVRLAFQETQYF.

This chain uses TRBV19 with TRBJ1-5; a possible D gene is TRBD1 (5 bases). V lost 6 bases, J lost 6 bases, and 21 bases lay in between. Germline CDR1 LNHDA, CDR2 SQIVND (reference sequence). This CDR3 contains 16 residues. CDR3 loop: CASRRATVLPRQPQHF. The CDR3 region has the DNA TGTGCCAGTAGACGAGCGACAGTACTACCCCGTCAGCCCCAGCATTTT.

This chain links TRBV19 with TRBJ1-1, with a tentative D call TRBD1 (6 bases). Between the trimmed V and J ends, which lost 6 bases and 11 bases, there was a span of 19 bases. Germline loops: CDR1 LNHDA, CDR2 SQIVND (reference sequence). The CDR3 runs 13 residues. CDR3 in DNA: TGTGCCAGTAGGGCGACAGGTTTCATCGAGGCTTTCTTT. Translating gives CASRATGFIEAFF.